These 27 T cell receptor beta chains originate from one sample sequenced in a study of blood T cell repertoires in COVID-19. The table came from immunoSEQ multiplex PCR; TCRdb's copy has only in-frame clones and leaves some out. Altogether some 300,000 clones are present, 75% to 90% being singletons, with the ten largest covering 6% to 8%. Specimen: peripheral blood. All receptors come from a woman aged 45-60 years with COVID-19, enrolled during active disease.

J is TRBJ2-7 and V is TRBV5-1; 8 bases match TRBD1. The V and J ends lost 0 bases and 5 bases, in that order; junction bases with no gene match: 7. The germline V gene encodes CDR1 SGHRS and CDR2 YFSETQ. This CDR3 comprises 15 residues. CDR3 in amino acids: CASSLAPGGRDEQYF. CDR3 bases: TGCGCCAGCAGCTTGGCGCCAGGGGGCCGAGACGAGCAGTACTTC.

The chain uses TRBV2 and TRBJ2-7; perhaps TRBD1 as D (6 bases). The V end was cut by 5 bases, the J end by 4 bases, with 12 bases between. This CDR3 comprises 13 residues. The germline V gene encodes CDR1 SNHLY and CDR2 FYNNEI. CDR3 sequence: CASSKLRGYEQYF. The CDR3 DNA reads TGTGCCAGCAGTAAACTCAGGGGTTACGAGCAGTACTTC.

The chain uses TRBV7-6 and TRBJ1-5, with TRBD1 matching 8 bases. This CDR3 has 17 amino acids. CDR1 and CDR2 from the germline V gene are SGHVS and FNYEAQ. The junction had 13 bases not matched to a gene; V was cut back by 2 bases and J by 7 bases. CDR3 loop: CASSLRAQGEVRQPQHF. In DNA form, the CDR3 reads TGTGCCAGCAGCTTACGGGCACAGGGGGAGGTCCGGCAGCCCCAGCATTTT.

CDR3 sequence reads: CSCRDRDLYGYTF. DNA of the CDR3: TGCAGCTGCCGGGACAGGGACCTCTATGGCTACACCTTC. The V and J genes are TRBV29-1 and TRBJ1-2, with 9 positions matching TRBD1. The germline CDR1 and CDR2 sequences are SQVTM and ANQGSEA. The ends lost 8 bases at V and 4 bases at J; junction bases unmatched: 8. The CDR3 spans 13 residues.

The chain carries TRBV11-2 and TRBJ2-7; D is unresolved. Trimming stripped 6 bases from V and 3 bases from J, with 6 bases between. The CDR3 is made up of 11 amino acids. CDR1 SGHAT and CDR2 FQNNGV come from the germline V gene. CDR3: CASSLYYEQYF. DNA of the CDR3: TGTGCCAGCAGTCTGTACTACGAGCAGTACTTC.

Comments on this clone: The junction does not match germline at one end; this may be a read error. J is TRBJ1-1 and V is TRBV11-2; the match to TRBD1 covers 7 bases. The CDR3 runs 14 residues. CDR1 and CDR2 (germline): SGHAT, FQNNGV. The CDR3 DNA reads TGTGCCAGCAGATTAGGGGGCAAGAACACTGAAGCTTTCTTT. Translating it yields CASRLGGKNTEAFF.

This chain joins TRBV28 and TRBJ2-2; D not certain. Deletions cut 6 bases from V and 7 bases from J, with 6 bases between. This CDR3 is 11 amino acids long. Germline V lookup: CDR1 MDHEN, CDR2 SYDVKM. The CDR3 reads CASRAHGELFF. The CDR3 nucleotides are TGTGCCAGCAGGGCCCACGGGGAGCTGTTTTTT.

The V call is TRBV19, the J call TRBJ2-3; D possibly corresponds to TRBD1 (5 bases). The ends were cut back, 3 bases at V and 2 bases at J, with 9 bases in the middle. This CDR3 has 14 amino acids. Per the germline V gene, CDR1 is LNHDA and CDR2 is SQIVND (reference sequence). The CDR3 DNA reads as TGTGCCAGTAGTATTGCAGGGCCCACAGATACGCAGTATTTT. Translating gives CASSIAGPTDTQYF.

The gene calls are TRBV9 and TRBJ1-1, with 9 bases identical to TRBD1. Germline V CDR1 and CDR2: SGDLS, YYNGEE. J was trimmed by 1 base and V by 4 bases; bases with no gene match: 5. This CDR3 is built from 15 residues. The DNA of the CDR3 is TGTGCCAGCAGCCCGGGGGACAGGGCGAACACTGAAGCTTTCTTT. This encodes CASSPGDRANTEAFF.

This clone was counted between two and nine times. V is TRBV30 and J is TRBJ1-2, with D possibly matching TRBD1 (6 bases). From germline, CDR1 is GTSNPN and CDR2 SVGIG (reference sequence). The CDR3 is 13 amino acids. The V end lost 2 bases, the J end lost 6 bases, and 13 bases lay between the germline ends. The CDR3 DNA is TGTGCCTGGAGTCAGCAAACAGGGAATGGCTACACCTTC. Residues: CAWSQQTGNGYTF.

The chain has TRBV30 and TRBJ2-7, with D perhaps matching TRBD1 (6 bases). The CDR3 is made up of 13 amino acids. The ends were cut back, 8 bases at V and 2 bases at J, with 16 bases in the middle. CDR1 is GTSNPN and CDR2 is SVGIG in the germline V gene (reference sequence). CDR3 sequence: CASRSNRAYEQYF. The DNA for the CDR3 is TGTGCCAGCCGCTCGAACAGGGCCTACGAGCAGTACTTC.

CDR3 sequence reads: CASSSTTGKYEQYF. The CDR3 region has the DNA TGTGCCAGCAGTTCTACCACAGGCAAATACGAGCAGTACTTC. This chain joins TRBV5-8 and TRBJ2-7, with a weak D call TRBD1 (5 bases). Germline V CDR1 and CDR2: SGHTS, YDEGEE. The CDR3 is made up of 14 amino acids. The V gene lost 5 bases and the J gene lost 4 bases, with 16 bases spanning the gap.

V gene TRBV24-1 combines with J gene TRBJ2-3; TRBD2 matches 13 bases. After removal of 1 base from V and 6 bases from J, the junction contained 6 bases not matched to a gene. Germline V gene data show CDR1 as KGHDR and CDR2 as SFDVKD. The CDR3 length is 17 residues. The CDR3 nucleotides read TGTGCCACCAGTGATTTACGACTAGCGGGAGGTATGGATACGCAGTATTTT. It is translated as CATSDLRLAGGMDTQYF.

This rearrangement joins TRBV9 to TRBJ2-6, with D perhaps matching TRBD1 (5 bases). Germline V gene lookup returns CDR1 SGDLS and CDR2 YYNGEE. The CDR3 spans 16 residues. The ends were cut back, 0 bases at V and 0 bases at J, with 7 bases in the middle. The CDR3 here is CASSVGGDSGANVLTF. The DNA for the CDR3 is TGTGCCAGCAGCGTAGGGGGCGACTCTGGGGCCAACGTCCTGACTTTC.

V usage is TRBV15 and J usage is TRBJ1-6; D remains ambiguous. The germline CDR1 and CDR2 sequences are LNHNV and YYDKDF (reference sequence). V dropped 2 bases and J dropped 4 bases, with 15 bases sitting between them. The CDR3 is made up of 17 amino acids. The CDR3 DNA is TGTGCCACCAGCAGACATCAAATTCCCTATTATAATTCACCCCTCCACTTT. Translated: CATSRHQIPYYNSPLHF.

The J gene is TRBJ1-6, the V gene TRBV6-1; no clear D. Germline CDR1 and CDR2: MNHNS and SASEGT. The CDR3 extends over 13 amino acids. With 3 bases removed from V and 7 bases from J, the gap between germline ends came to 7 bases. The CDR3 is CASSEATNSPLHF. The CDR3 region has the DNA TGTGCCAGCAGTGAGGCCACGAATTCACCCCTCCACTTT.

This clone came up a few times. The rearrangement links TRBV19 to TRBJ1-5; D may be TRBD1 (5 bases). Trimming removed 3 bases from V and 1 base from J, with 13 bases in between. The CDR3 length is 16 residues. Looked up from germline, CDR1 is LNHDA and CDR2 is SQIVND (reference sequence). The CDR3 DNA follows: TGTGCCAGTAGTATTATTTCAGGGTTGAGCAATCAGCCCCAGCATTTT. This gives the protein CASSIISGLSNQPQHF.

The V gene is TRBV10-3, the J gene TRBJ1-1; 10 bases fit TRBD1. Trimming took 10 bases from V and 7 from J; bases not matched to a gene: 12. CDR3 length: 14 amino acids. CDR1 is ENHRY and CDR2 is SYGVKD in the germline V gene. CDR3 nucleotides: TGTGCCACAAAAGGGGACAGGGGCGCCCTTGAAGCTTTCTTT. Translating it yields CATKGDRGALEAFF.

The chain combines TRBV19 with TRBJ2-2, with TRBD2 matching 7 bases. J was trimmed by 4 bases and V by 9 bases; bases with no gene match: 11. The CDR3 has 15 residues. Looked up from germline, CDR1 is LNHDA and CDR2 is SQIVND (reference sequence). The CDR3 sequence: CASSPPGGGTGELFF. The DNA for the CDR3 is TGTGCCAGCAGTCCACCGGGGGGAGGCACCGGGGAGCTGTTTTTT.

This sequence joins TRBV4-2 and TRBJ2-1; D unclear. The V gene lost 0 bases and the J gene lost 10 bases, with 10 bases spanning the gap. The CDR3 is 13 residues long. In germline, CDR1 is LGHNA, CDR2 YNFKEQ. CDR3 residues: CASSQDLSPEQFF. DNA of the CDR3: TGTGCCAGCAGCCAAGATTTGAGTCCGGAGCAGTTCTTC.

This chain links TRBV15 with TRBJ1-4; D gene unclear. The CDR3 has 15 amino acids. Looked up from germline, CDR1 is LNHNV and CDR2 is YYDKDF (reference sequence). V was trimmed by 3 bases and J by 6 bases, leaving 14 bases between them. In nucleotides, the CDR3 is TGTGCCACCAGCAGGACACCGGCTTGGGATGAAAAACTGTTTTTT. This sequence encodes CATSRTPAWDEKLFF.

The chain recombines TRBV7-9 with TRBJ2-2; D is unclear. The CDR3 has 13 residues. Germline CDR1 is SEHNR and CDR2 is FQNEAQ (reference sequence). The V end lost 5 bases, the J end lost 7 bases, and 11 bases lay between the germline ends. CDR3 nucleotide sequence: TGTGCCAGCAGCCCCCACAACCGCGGGGAGCTGTTTTTT. Residues: CASSPHNRGELFF.

A note on this clone: The sample contains more than one DNA sequence encoding this CDR3. The rearrangement links TRBV29-1 to TRBJ2-1; D is possibly TRBD2 (5 bases). From germline, CDR1 is SQVTM and CDR2 ANQGSEA. Trimming left V 6 bases short and J 0 bases short, with 9 bases between. The CDR3 is made up of 13 amino acids. CDR3 protein: CSVVGSSYNEQFF. The CDR3, as DNA: TGCAGCGTCGTAGGGAGCTCCTACAATGAGCAGTTCTTC.

The chain has TRBV7-8 and TRBJ2-3; tentative D call: TRBD1 (6 bases). The germline V gene encodes CDR1 SGHVS and CDR2 FQNEAQ. The CDR3 is 17 residues long. The V gene lost 5 bases and the J gene lost 5 bases, with 23 bases spanning the gap. The CDR3 bases are TGTGCCAGCAGCCAGACAGGAGGACTCCCCCGAGTAGATACGCAGTATTTT. Translated, it gives CASSQTGGLPRVDTQYF.

This chain connects TRBV11-2 to TRBJ1-4; possible D gene TRBD1, 5 bases. V was clipped by 1 base and J by 8 bases, with 14 bases between them. The CDR3 has 15 residues. Germline CDR1 reads SGHAT; CDR2 reads FQNNGV. This CDR3 reads CASSLARLEGEKLFF. Here the CDR3 DNA reads TGTGCCAGCAGCTTAGCAAGGCTGGAGGGGGAAAAACTGTTTTTT. Combining the CDR3 with reference TRBV11-2 and TRBJ1-4 gives the whole variable domain EAGVAQSPRYKIIEKRQSVAFWCNPISGHATLYWYQQILGQGPKLLIQFQNNGVVDDSQLPKDRFSAERLKGVDSTLKIQPAKLEDSAVYLCASSLARLEGEKLFFGSGTQLSVL.

The chain uses TRBV7-2 and TRBJ2-1, with 9 bases matching TRBD2. The germline V gene encodes CDR1 SGHTA and CDR2 FQGNSA. The CDR3 is 15 amino acids. Trimming took 2 bases from V and 6 from J; bases not matched to a gene: 5. CDR3 bases: TGTGCCAGCAGCTTACTAGCGGGACACGGCAATGAGCAGTTCTTC. This gives the protein CASSLLAGHGNEQFF.

The J gene is TRBJ1-2, the V gene TRBV6-6; D is possibly TRBD1 (5 bases). V lost 4 bases and J lost 6, with 21 bases in between. There are 16 residues in the CDR3. CDR1 and CDR2 (germline): MNHNY, SVGAGI (reference sequence). The CDR3 here is CASSFTPRGGADGYTF. DNA of the CDR3: TGTGCCAGCAGTTTCACACCGCGTGGAGGGGCGGATGGCTACACCTTC.